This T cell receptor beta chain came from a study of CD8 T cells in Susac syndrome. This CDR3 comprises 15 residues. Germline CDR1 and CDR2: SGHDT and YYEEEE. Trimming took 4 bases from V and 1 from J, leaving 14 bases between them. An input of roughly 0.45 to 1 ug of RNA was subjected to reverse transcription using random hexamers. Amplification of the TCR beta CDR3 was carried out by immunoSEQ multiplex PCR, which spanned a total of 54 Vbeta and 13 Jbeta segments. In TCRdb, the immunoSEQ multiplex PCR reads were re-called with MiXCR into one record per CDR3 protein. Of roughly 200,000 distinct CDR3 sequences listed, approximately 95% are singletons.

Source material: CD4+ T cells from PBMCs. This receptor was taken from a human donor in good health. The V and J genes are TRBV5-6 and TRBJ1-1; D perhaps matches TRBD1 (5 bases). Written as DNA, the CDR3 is TGTGCCAGCAGCCGTCGGGGACCGACGAACACTGAAGCTTTCTTT. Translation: CASSRRGPTNTEAFF.